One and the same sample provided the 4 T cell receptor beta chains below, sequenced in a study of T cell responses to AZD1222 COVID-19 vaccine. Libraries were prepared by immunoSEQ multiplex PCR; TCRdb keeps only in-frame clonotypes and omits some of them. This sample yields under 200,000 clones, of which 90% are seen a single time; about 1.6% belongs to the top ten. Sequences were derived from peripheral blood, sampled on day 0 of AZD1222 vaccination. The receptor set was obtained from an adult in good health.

In DNA form, the CDR3 reads TGTGCCAGCAGTTTCACAGATACGCAGTATTTT. The encoded protein is CASSFTDTQYF. The chain has TRBV28 and TRBJ2-3; D is unresolved. V was cut by 3 bases and J by 2 bases, with 0 bases left in between. The CDR3 has 11 residues. The germline V gene has CDR1 MDHEN and CDR2 SYDVKM.

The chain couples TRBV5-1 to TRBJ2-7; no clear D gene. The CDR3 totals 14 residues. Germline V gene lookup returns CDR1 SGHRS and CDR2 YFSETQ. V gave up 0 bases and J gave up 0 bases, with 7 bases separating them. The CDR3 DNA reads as TGCGCCAGCAGCTTGGGGCCGAGCTCCTACGAGCAGTACTTC. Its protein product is CASSLGPSSYEQYF.

Here the CDR3 reads CASSQEGWLTYEQYF. CDR3 sequence (DNA): TGTGCCAGCAGCCAAGAAGGGTGGCTTACCTACGAGCAGTACTTC. This sequence joins TRBV4-2 and TRBJ2-7, with D uncertain. V was trimmed by 0 bases and J by 2 bases, leaving 11 bases between them. The CDR3 consists of 15 residues. Germline V lookup: CDR1 LGHNA, CDR2 YNFKEQ.

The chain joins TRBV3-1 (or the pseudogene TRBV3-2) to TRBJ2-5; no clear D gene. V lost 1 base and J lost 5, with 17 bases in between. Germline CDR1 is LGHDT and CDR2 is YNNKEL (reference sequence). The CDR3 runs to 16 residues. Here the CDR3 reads CASSQGPQIQAETQYF. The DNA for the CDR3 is TGTGCCAGCAGCCAAGGACCACAGATTCAGGCGGAGACCCAGTACTTC.